Listed below are T cell receptor beta chains from one sample, sequenced in a study of T cell responses to AZD1222 COVID-19 vaccine. The repertoire was sequenced with immunoSEQ multiplex PCR; TCRdb's copy has only in-frame clones and lacks some. The repertoire holds about 88,000 clones, with approximately 88% as singletons. Here the sequenced sample was peripheral blood, taken 28 days after the second AZD1222 dose. These receptors were collected from an adult who received the AZD1222 COVID-19 vaccine. Each CDR3 is given with its conserved first and last residue. A D gene is named only where the DNA matches it firmly. Size is stated for part of the rows, as once, few or many counts, or as a class when the clone is expanded.

>TRBJ2-5|TRBV12-5|-|-
TGTGCTAGTGGTTTGTTTCCCCTTGATGGGTTGGGTACCCAGTACTTC
CASGLFPLDGLGTQYF
>TRBJ2-2|TRBV6-5|once|-
TGTGCCAGCAGTCGCGGACAGAACACCGGGGAGCTGTTTTTT
CASSRGQNTGELFF
>TRBJ1-5|TRBV4-1|-|-
TGCGCCAGCAGCCAGGGGACCGTAGCAAATCAGCCCCAGCATTTT
CASSQGTVANQPQHF
>TRBJ2-1|TRBV3-1/TRBV3-2|-|-
TGTGCCAGCAGCCGCACTACAACGGGTGAGCAGTTCTTC
CASSRTTTGEQFF
>TRBJ1-5|TRBV6-1|-|TRBD1
TGTGCCAGCAGTGACCAGGGACAGCTTAGCAATCAGCCCCAGCATTTT
CASSDQGQLSNQPQHF
>TRBJ2-7|TRBV2|-|TRBD1
TGTGCCAGCAGTCGAGACAGGGGCGAGCAGTACTTC
CASSRDRGEQYF
>TRBJ2-7|TRBV5-1|-|TRBD1
TGCGCCAGCAGCTCCGTTGACAGGGGGCTTGAATACGAGCAGTACTTC
CASSSVDRGLEYEQYF
>TRBJ2-7|TRBV2|-|TRBD1
TGTGCCAGCACTATGGGACAGTGGGCCTCCTACGAGCAGTACTTC
CASTMGQWASYEQYF
>TRBJ1-2|TRBV19|few|-
TGTGCCAGTAGTATTGGCGGGGCCTATGGCTACACCTTC
CASSIGGAYGYTF
>TRBJ1-2|TRBV19|-|-
TGTGCCAGTGGGGGCATGGACGGACTCTTCTATGGCTACACCTTC
CASGGMDGLFYGYTF
>TRBJ1-2|TRBV5-6|-|TRBD1
TGTGCCAGCAGCCCCCCAAACAGGGGAGGGGGCTACACCTTC
CASSPPNRGGGYTF
>TRBJ1-2|TRBV6-2/TRBV6-3|-|TRBD1
TGTGCCAGCAGTTTACACGACAGGGACTATGGCTACACCTTC
CASSLHDRDYGYTF
>TRBJ2-2|TRBV19|-|-
TGTGCCAGTAGTCCACGGGCGAGGGCCAACACCGGGGAGCTGTTTTTT
CASSPRARANTGELFF
>TRBJ2-3|TRBV18|-|-
TGTGCCAGCTCACCACCGACCTCTAGCACAGATACGCAGTATTTT
CASSPPTSSTDTQYF
>TRBJ2-5|TRBV5-6|-|-
TGTGCCAGCAGCTTGCGGGCAGCCGGAGGCGAGACCCAGTACTTC
CASSLRAAGGETQYF
>TRBJ1-2|TRBV3-1/TRBV3-2|once|-
TGTGCCAGCAGCTTAGACAGTCACCTCTATGGCTACACCTTC
CASSLDSHLYGYTF
>TRBJ1-2|TRBV9|-|-
TGTGCCAGCAGCGTACAGGGTGGCTATGGCTACACCTTC
CASSVQGGYGYTF
>TRBJ1-4|TRBV15|-|TRBD1
TGTGCCACCAGCATTGGACAGGGCTCCAATAATGAAAAACTGTTTTTT
CATSIGQGSNNEKLFF
>TRBJ2-7|TRBV5-1|-|-
TGCGCCAGCAGCCCCTTGGGGACGGCAGTCGAGCAGTACTTC
CASSPLGTAVEQYF
>TRBJ1-6|TRBV6-5|-|-
TGTGCCAGCAGTTACTCGACCACAGTTAATTCACCCCTCCACTTT
CASSYSTTVNSPLHF
>TRBJ1-4|TRBV9|-|-
TGTGCCAGCAGCGGGGGGTACACTAATGAAAAACTGTTTTTT
CASSGGYTNEKLFF
>TRBJ1-5|TRBV10-3|-|TRBD1
TGTGCCATCGGGCAGGGGGATCAGCCCCAGCATTTT
CAIGQGDQPQHF
>TRBJ2-3|TRBV7-9|-|-
TGTGCCAGCAGCTTAGAACGGGCCGGCACAGATACGCAGTATTTT
CASSLERAGTDTQYF
>TRBJ1-6|TRBV6-5|-|-
TGTGCCAGCAGTTACGACGGGTACTCCTATAATTCACCCCTCCACTTT
CASSYDGYSYNSPLHF
>TRBJ1-1|TRBV6-5|-|-
TGTGCCAGCGGAGGCACTGAAGCTTTCTTT
CASGGTEAFF
>TRBJ1-1|TRBV5-1|-|TRBD1
TGCGCCAGCACCCTACAGGGGAGAGGCACTGAAGCTTTCTTT
CASTLQGRGTEAFF
>TRBJ2-3|TRBV5-1|-|-
TGCGCCAGCAGCTGGAGCCAAACGGGAGAAAACACAGATACGCAGTATTTT
CASSWSQTGENTDTQYF
>TRBJ1-4|TRBV6-2/TRBV6-3|-|-
TGTGCCAGCAGCCCCGCGCTGGGGGGTAATGAAAAACTGTTTTTT
CASSPALGGNEKLFF
>TRBJ2-7|TRBV30|-|-
TGTGCCTGGAGGGATCCGGGGAATACCTACGAGCAGTACTTC
CAWRDPGNTYEQYF
>TRBJ1-1|TRBV7-9|-|TRBD1
TGTGCCAGCAGCTTAGGGACAGGGGCGGTGAACACTGAAGCTTTCTTT
CASSLGTGAVNTEAFF
>TRBJ1-5|TRBV15|few|-
TGTGCCACCAGCAGAGGGGACCTTGAGCCGCCCCAGCATTTT
CATSRGDLEPPQHF
>TRBJ2-1|TRBV7-2|-|-
TGTGCCAGCAGCTTATATACAGGGATTTACAATGAGCAGTTCTTC
CASSLYTGIYNEQFF
>TRBJ1-5|TRBV5-1|-|-
TGCGCCAGCAGCTTGGACAGCCCCCCGCCCCAGCATTTT
CASSLDSPPPQHF
>TRBJ1-6|TRBV30|-|-
TGTGCCTGGAGTGGGGGGACGGGGAATTCACCCCTCCACTTT
CAWSGGTGNSPLHF
>TRBJ2-1|TRBV6-1|-|-
TGTGCCAGCAGTGAACCGGGCTCCCCTATAGATGAGCAGTTCTTC
CASSEPGSPIDEQFF
>TRBJ2-3|TRBV7-2|-|-
TGTGCCAGCAGCTTTAGACAAACCACAGATACGCAGTATTTT
CASSFRQTTDTQYF
>TRBJ1-3|TRBV27|-|TRBD1
TGTGCCAGCAGCGAGACAGGGACAAACTCTGGAAACACCATATATTTT
CASSETGTNSGNTIYF
>TRBJ1-1|TRBV21-1|-|-
TGTGCCAGCAGCAACCGAGTGGGACAGGGTGACACTGAAGCTTTCTTT
CASSNRVGQGDTEAFF
>TRBJ2-7|TRBV12-3/TRBV12-4|-|TRBD2
TGTGCCAGCAGACCGGGACTAGGGCCCGAGCAGTACTTC
CASRPGLGPEQYF
>TRBJ1-5|TRBV5-1|few|-
TGCGCCAGCAGACGGACAGACAATAGCAATCAGCCCCAGCATTTT
CASRRTDNSNQPQHF
>TRBJ2-6|TRBV6-5|-|TRBD1
TGTGCCAGCAGAACAGGGGGCTCTGGGGCCAACGTCCTGACTTTC
CASRTGGSGANVLTF
>TRBJ1-1|TRBV10-3|-|-
TGTGCCATCAGTGATCAGCCGAACACTGAAGCTTTCTTT
CAISDQPNTEAFF
>TRBJ1-1|TRBV2|-|-
TGTGCCAGCGGCTCCGGGGGGTCCACTGAAGCTTTCTTT
CASGSGGSTEAFF
>TRBJ1-5|TRBV3-1/TRBV3-2|-|-
TGTGCCAGCAGCCAAGGTAGGGATCAGCCCCAGCATTTT
CASSQGRDQPQHF
>TRBJ2-1|TRBV6-5|-|TRBD2
TGTGCCAGCAGCCCCAGGCTAGCGGGACAGATCTTC
CASSPRLAGQIF
>TRBJ2-1|TRBV2|-|-
TGTGCCAGCAGTGGAATCCCGGGACTCGGGTTCTTC
CASSGIPGLGFF
>TRBJ1-4|TRBV19|-|-
TGTGCCAGTAGCTCTCGAAGGGGCGGAGAAAAACTGTTTTTT
CASSSRRGGEKLFF
>TRBJ2-1|TRBV11-2|-|-
TGTGCCAGCAGCTCACAGGGTTACAATGAGCAGTTCTTC
CASSSQGYNEQFF
>TRBJ1-2|TRBV12-3/TRBV12-4|-|TRBD1
TGTGCCAGCAGCAGAGGGACAGCGTATGGCTACACCTTC
CASSRGTAYGYTF
>TRBJ1-2|TRBV5-1|-|TRBD1
TGCGCCAGCAGCTTGGAGGGGACAGGTGGCTACACCTTC
CASSLEGTGGYTF
>TRBJ2-1|TRBV6-4|-|TRBD2
TGTGCCAGCAGTGACGGGGCGGGAGCCCCCACAAATGAGCAGTTCTTC
CASSDGAGAPTNEQFF
>TRBJ1-4|TRBV2|-|TRBD1
TGTGCCAGCAGTGATGGCAGGGGGCGAGAAAAACTGTTTTTT
CASSDGRGREKLFF
>TRBJ1-1|TRBV10-2|once|-
TGCGCCAGCAGTGAGCAGGGGAACACTGAAGCTTTCTTT
CASSEQGNTEAFF
>TRBJ2-7|TRBV5-6|-|-
TGTGCCAGCAGCTCGTGGACGGTCGGAGGTTCCGAGCAGTACTTC
CASSSWTVGGSEQYF
>TRBJ1-2|TRBV29-1|-|-
TGCAGCGTTGAGGGTCGGGGCGGCTATGGCTACACCTTC
CSVEGRGGYGYTF